The source of this T cell receptor beta chain is a study of CXCR3-negative and CXCR3-positive naive CD8 T cells. As regards this clonotype: Its target is unknown.

The authors made the TRB cDNA libraries by 5' RACE using UMI labels. Using the 5' RACE reads, TCRdb records one entry per CDR3 protein without DNA. The repertoire table contains 140,000 to 150,000 distinct CDR3 sequences. General study points: Naive cells positive for CXCR3 carried more hydrophobic TRB CDR3s than CXCR3-negative ones.

The origin of this receptor is a human donor in good health. Some clones in this sample may be carry-over from other donors' samples. The specimen sequenced was naive CXCR3+ CD8+ T cells from blood. Documented subset: CD45RO-CCR7+CD27+CD95- naive CD8+ T cells expressing CXCR3 (TNR3+).

The CDR3 region is CASSLTMPGADVYNEQFF. This chain joins TRBV7-3 and TRBJ2-1; as DNA is missing, the TRBD1 call by TCRdb cannot be tested. Germline assignment: CDR1 SGHTA and CDR2 FQGTGA. This CDR3 spans 18 amino acids.